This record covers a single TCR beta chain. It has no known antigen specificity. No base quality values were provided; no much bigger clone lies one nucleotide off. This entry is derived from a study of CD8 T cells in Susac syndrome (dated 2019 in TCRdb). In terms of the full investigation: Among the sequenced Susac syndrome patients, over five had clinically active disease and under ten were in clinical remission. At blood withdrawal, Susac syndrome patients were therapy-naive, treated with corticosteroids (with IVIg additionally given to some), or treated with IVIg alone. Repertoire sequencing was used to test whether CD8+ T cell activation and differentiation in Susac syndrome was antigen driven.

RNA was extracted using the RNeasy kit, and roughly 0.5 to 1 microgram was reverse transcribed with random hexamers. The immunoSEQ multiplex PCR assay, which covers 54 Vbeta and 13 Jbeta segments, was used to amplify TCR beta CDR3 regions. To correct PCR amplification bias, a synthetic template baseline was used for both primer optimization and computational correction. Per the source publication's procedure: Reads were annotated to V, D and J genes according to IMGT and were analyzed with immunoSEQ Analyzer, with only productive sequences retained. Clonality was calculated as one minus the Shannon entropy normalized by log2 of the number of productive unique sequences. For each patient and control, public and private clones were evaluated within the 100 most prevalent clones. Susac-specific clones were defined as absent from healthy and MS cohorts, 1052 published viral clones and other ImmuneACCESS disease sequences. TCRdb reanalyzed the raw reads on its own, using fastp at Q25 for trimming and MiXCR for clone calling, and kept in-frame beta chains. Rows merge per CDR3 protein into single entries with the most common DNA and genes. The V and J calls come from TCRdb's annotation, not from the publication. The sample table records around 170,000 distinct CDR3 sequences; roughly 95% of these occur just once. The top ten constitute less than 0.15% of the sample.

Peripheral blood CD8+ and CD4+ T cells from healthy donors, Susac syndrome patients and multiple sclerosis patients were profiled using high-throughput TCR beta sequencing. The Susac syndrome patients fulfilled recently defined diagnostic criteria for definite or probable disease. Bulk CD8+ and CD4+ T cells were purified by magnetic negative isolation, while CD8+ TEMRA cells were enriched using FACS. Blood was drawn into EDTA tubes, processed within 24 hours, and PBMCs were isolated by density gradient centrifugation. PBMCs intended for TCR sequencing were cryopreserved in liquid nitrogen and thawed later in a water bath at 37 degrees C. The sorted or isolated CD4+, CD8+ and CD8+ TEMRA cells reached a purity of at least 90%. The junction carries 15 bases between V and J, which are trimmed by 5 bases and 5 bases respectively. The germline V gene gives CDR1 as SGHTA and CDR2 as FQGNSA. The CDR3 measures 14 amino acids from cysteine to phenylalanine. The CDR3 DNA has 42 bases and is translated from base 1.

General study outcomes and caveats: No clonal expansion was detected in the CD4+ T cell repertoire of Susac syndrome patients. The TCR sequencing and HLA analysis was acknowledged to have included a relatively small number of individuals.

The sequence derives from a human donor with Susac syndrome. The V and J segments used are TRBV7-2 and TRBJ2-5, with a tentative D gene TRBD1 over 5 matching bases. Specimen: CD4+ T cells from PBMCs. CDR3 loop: CASSDSDAAETQYF. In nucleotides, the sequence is TGTGCCAGCAGCGACAGCGACGCGGCGGAGACCCAGTACTTC.